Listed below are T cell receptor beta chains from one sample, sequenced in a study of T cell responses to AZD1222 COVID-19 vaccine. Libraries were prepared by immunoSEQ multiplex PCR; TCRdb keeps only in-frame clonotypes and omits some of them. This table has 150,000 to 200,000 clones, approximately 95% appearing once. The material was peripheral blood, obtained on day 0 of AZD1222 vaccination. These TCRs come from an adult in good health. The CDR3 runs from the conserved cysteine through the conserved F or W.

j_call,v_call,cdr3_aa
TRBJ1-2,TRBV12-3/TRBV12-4,CASRRDWGLTF
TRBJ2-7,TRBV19,CASQWTTNSYEQYF
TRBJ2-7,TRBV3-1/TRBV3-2,CASSLNYRGEQYF
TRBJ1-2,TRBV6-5,CASTNTGVFEYGYTF
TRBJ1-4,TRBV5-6,CASSLAWTGFEKLFF
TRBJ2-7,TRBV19,CASSTFRDRVSGSYEQYF
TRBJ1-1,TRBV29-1,CSVVVRAGTEAFF
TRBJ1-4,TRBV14,CASSQSRGEKLFF
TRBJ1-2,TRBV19,CASSRDITYYGYTF
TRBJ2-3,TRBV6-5,CASLGGHATDTQYF
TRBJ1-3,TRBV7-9,CASSWGQIGNTIYF
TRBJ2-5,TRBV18,CASSGDSGAQETQYF
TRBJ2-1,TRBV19,CATTSGLNYNEQFF
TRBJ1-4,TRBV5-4,CASSRGGGNEKLFF
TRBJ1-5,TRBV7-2,CASSSRSGRSNQPQHF
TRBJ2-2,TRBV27,CASRFRPNTGELFF
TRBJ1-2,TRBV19,CASSTPRDRIINTF
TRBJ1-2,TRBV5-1,CASSLAPGSNGYTF
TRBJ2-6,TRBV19,CASSIALPSGANVLTF
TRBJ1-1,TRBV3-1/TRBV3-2,CASKDIGDTEAFF
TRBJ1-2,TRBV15,CATSRLEGEEGYTF
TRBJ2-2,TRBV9,CASKGEQTNTGELFF